One sample yielded the 12 T cell receptor beta chains listed below, sequenced in a study of blood T cell repertoires in COVID-19. Clones were sequenced by immunoSEQ multiplex PCR, and TCRdb holds only the in-frame ones, with some missing. The table includes 150,000 to 250,000 clones, less than 95% detected once. The source material was peripheral blood. The source of these receptors is a man younger than 40 with COVID-19, enrolled during active disease.

The chain joins TRBV6-5 to TRBJ1-2; a possible D gene is TRBD1 (5 bases). This CDR3 is 15 amino acids long. Per the germline V gene, CDR1 is MNHEY and CDR2 is SVGAGI. Trimming stripped 5 bases from V and 2 bases from J, with 15 bases between. CDR3 DNA sequence: TGTGCCAGCAGTCCCCGGGGGGGAACAAACTATGGCTACACCTTC. Translating it yields CASSPRGGTNYGYTF.

This clone has a single count. This chain links TRBV7-9 with TRBJ1-3; perhaps TRBD1 as D (6 bases). Looked up from germline, CDR1 is SEHNR and CDR2 is FQNEAQ (reference sequence). This CDR3 region has 16 residues. V was shortened by 2 bases and J by 2 bases, with 13 bases between the two germline ends. The CDR3 bases are TGTGCCAGCAGCTTACTACAGGGCAGAACTGGAAACACCATATATTTT. This gives the protein CASSLLQGRTGNTIYF.

The sample holds one count of this clone. The V gene is TRBV5-1, the J gene TRBJ2-3; TRBD2 agrees at 7 bases. V gave up 7 bases and J gave up 1 base; unmatched junction bases: 6. The CDR3 is 14 amino acids. Germline values: CDR1 SGHRS, CDR2 YFSETQ. This chain's CDR3 is CASRGGPGTDTQYF. DNA of the CDR3: TGCGCCAGCCGCGGGGGTCCGGGCACAGATACGCAGTATTTT.

The chain links TRBV3-1 (or the pseudogene TRBV3-2) to TRBJ2-3, with D maybe TRBD2 (5 bases). Germline-derived CDR1 and CDR2 are LGHDT and YNNKEL (reference sequence). The CDR3 length is 13 residues. Trimming cost V 1 base and J 6 bases, with 8 bases left between them. The CDR3 DNA reads as TGTGCCAGCAGCCAAGGGACTGTTGATACGCAGTATTTT. As protein: CASSQGTVDTQYF.

The V call is TRBV5-1, the J call TRBJ2-5, with 9 bases lining up with TRBD2. The ends lost 0 bases at V and 1 base at J; junction bases unmatched: 13. Looked up from germline, CDR1 is SGHRS and CDR2 is YFSETQ. There are 19 residues in the CDR3. CDR3 region: CASSLDVAGGPSSQETQYF. The CDR3 DNA is TGCGCCAGCAGCTTGGATGTGGCGGGGGGGCCTTCGTCCCAAGAGACCCAGTACTTC. The full variable domain, in which reference TRBV5-1 and TRBJ2-5 provide the parts outside the CDR3, is KAGVTQTPRYLIKTRGQQVTLSCSPISGHRSVSWYQQTPGQGLQFLFEYFSETQRNKGNFPGRFSGRQFSNSRSEMNVSTLELGDSALYLCASSLDVAGGPSSQETQYFGPGTRLLVL.

The gene calls are TRBV7-2 and TRBJ1-2, with D possibly TRBD1 on 5 matching bases. This CDR3 comprises 14 residues. V lost 1 base to trimming and J lost 6 bases, with 12 bases between them. In germline, CDR1 is SGHTA, CDR2 FQGNSA. CDR3 region: CASSLEGALDGYTF. In DNA form, the CDR3 reads TGTGCCAGCAGCTTAGAAGGGGCCCTAGATGGCTACACCTTC.

The sample holds one count of this clone. The chain combines TRBV9 with TRBJ2-7; TRBD1 matches 12 bases. Germline CDR1 is SGDLS and CDR2 is YYNGEE. After removal of 3 bases from V and 2 bases from J, the junction contained 3 bases not matched to a gene. The CDR3 extends over 15 amino acids. CDR3 DNA: TGTGCCAGCAGCGCGGGGACAGGGGGCGCCTACGAGCAGTACTTC. It translates to CASSAGTGGAYEQYF.

The gene calls are TRBV15 and TRBJ2-2; 8 bases agree with TRBD1. This CDR3 region has 16 residues. Unmatched junction bases numbered 6, after V lost 6 bases and J lost 0 bases. CDR1 and CDR2 from the germline V gene are LNHNV and YYDKDF (reference sequence). The CDR3 region has the DNA TGTGCCACCAGAAGGTCAGGGGGCGCGAACACCGGGGAGCTGTTTTTT. Translated: CATRRSGGANTGELFF.

The rearrangement uses TRBV7-2 and TRBJ2-1, with 9 bases identical to TRBD1. The CDR3 runs 17 residues. Unmatched junction bases numbered 11, after V lost 5 bases and J lost 3 bases. Germline loops: CDR1 SGHTA, CDR2 FQGNSA. The CDR3 region has the DNA TGTGCCAGCAGCACCAGAATTTCGGGACAGGGCTACAATGAGCAGTTCTTC. Translating gives CASSTRISGQGYNEQFF.

This chain joins TRBV15 and TRBJ2-7; unclear D gene. Germline loops: CDR1 LNHNV, CDR2 YYDKDF (reference sequence). The V and J ends lost 4 bases and 4 bases respectively, with 5 bases between them. This CDR3 spans 11 amino acids. CDR3 bases: TGTGCCACCAGCAACGGGTACGAGCAGTACTTC. It translates to CATSNGYEQYF.

The CDR3, as DNA: TGCAGTGCTAGTAAGGTTCCAGGAAAATCGAACACCGGGGAGCTGTTTTTT. Protein: CSASKVPGKSNTGELFF. V gene TRBV20-1 combines with J gene TRBJ2-2; no clear D gene. V lost 3 bases, J lost 0 bases, and 17 bases lay in between. Per germline, CDR1 DFQATT and CDR2 SNEGSKA (reference sequence). This CDR3 region has 17 residues.

The CDR3 sequence is CASSPDLGSERQFF. As DNA, the CDR3 is TGTGCCAGCAGCCCTGACCTCGGGTCCGAGCGGCAGTTCTTC. The rearrangement uses TRBV25-1 and TRBJ2-1, with unresolved D. This CDR3 is 14 amino acids long. V lost 6 bases, J lost 12 bases, and 21 bases lay in between. Germline-derived CDR1 and CDR2 are MGHDK and SYGVNS.